This T cell receptor (beta chain) appears in the sequencing data of a study of T cell repertoires in cytomegalovirus infection. The overall study: The public TCR beta signatures pointed to both CMV infection and matching HLA type.

Each CDR3 protein gets one entry after TCRdb re-called the reads with MiXCR. Here the sample spans 150,000 to 200,000 distinct CDR3 sequences, approximately 19% being singletons. Study-wide results and caveats: The study found HLA-C-restricted CMV-specific TCR beta clonotypes dominating the ex vivo response.

This clonotype was observed a single time. Antigen specificity is unknown. Sequencing was carried out using PBMCs. This sequence was found in a human donor in good health (CMV status not recorded). Some clones in this sample may be carry-over from other donors' samples.

CDR3 nucleotide sequence: TGTGCCAGCAGTCCTCTACCGGTTGGGGGGCCGACCGAGCAGTACTTC. It codes for CASSPLPVGGPTEQYF. The chain uses TRBV27 and TRBJ2-7, with D possibly being TRBD1 or TRBD2 (6 bases each). This CDR3 comprises 16 residues. Germline assignment: CDR1 MNHEY and CDR2 SMNVEV (reference sequence). V was cut by 5 bases and J by 6 bases, with 23 bases left in between.